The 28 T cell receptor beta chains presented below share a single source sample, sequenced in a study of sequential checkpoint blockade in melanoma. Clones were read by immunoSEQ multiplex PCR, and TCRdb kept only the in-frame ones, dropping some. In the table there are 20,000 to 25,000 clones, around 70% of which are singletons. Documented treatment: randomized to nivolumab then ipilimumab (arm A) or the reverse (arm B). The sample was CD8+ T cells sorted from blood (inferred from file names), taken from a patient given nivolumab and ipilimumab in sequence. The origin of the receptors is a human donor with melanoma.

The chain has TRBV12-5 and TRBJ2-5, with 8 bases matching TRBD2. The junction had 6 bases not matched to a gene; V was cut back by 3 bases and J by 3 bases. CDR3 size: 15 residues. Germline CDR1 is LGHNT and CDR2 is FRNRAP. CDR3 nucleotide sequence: TGTGCTAGTGGTTTTGGAACTAGCGGAAAAGAGACCCAGTACTTC. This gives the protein CASGFGTSGKETQYF.

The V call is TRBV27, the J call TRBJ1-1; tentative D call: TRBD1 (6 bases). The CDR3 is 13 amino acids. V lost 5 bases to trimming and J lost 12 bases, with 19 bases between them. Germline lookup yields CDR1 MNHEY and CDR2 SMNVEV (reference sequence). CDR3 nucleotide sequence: TGTGCCAGCAGTCCTACGGGACAACGGGAAACTTTCTTT. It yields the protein CASSPTGQRETFF.

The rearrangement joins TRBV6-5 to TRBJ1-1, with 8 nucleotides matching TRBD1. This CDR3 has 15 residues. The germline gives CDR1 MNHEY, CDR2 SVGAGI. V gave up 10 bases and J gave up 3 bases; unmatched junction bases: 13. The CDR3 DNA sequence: TGTGCCACCAGACTCCTTACAGGGGGGGACACTGAAGCTTTCTTT. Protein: CATRLLTGGDTEAFF.

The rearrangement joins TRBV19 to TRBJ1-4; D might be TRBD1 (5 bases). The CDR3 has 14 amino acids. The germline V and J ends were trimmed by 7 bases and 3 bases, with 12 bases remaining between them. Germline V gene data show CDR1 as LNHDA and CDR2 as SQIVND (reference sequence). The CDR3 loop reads CASKKTDSNEKLFF. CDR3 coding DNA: TGTGCCAGTAAAAAGACAGACTCTAATGAAAAACTGTTTTTT. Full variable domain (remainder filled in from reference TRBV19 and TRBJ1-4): DGGITQSPKYLFRKEGQNVTLSCEQNLNHDAMYWYRQDPGQGLRLIYYSQIVNDFQKGDIAEGYSVSREKKESFPLTVTSAQKNPTAFYLCASKKTDSNEKLFFGSGTQLSVL.

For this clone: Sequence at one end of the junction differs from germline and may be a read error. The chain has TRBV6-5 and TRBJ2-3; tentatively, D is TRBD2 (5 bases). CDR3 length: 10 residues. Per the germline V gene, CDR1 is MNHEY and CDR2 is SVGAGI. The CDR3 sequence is CASGLAVTQF. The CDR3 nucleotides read TGTGCCAGCGGACTCGCTGTCACCCAATTT.

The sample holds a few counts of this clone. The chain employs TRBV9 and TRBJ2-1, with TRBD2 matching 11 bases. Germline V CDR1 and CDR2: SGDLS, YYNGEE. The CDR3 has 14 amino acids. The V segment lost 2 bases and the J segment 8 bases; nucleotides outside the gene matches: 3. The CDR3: CASSVSGGADEQFF. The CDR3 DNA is TGTGCCAGCAGCGTTAGCGGGGGGGCCGATGAGCAGTTCTTC.

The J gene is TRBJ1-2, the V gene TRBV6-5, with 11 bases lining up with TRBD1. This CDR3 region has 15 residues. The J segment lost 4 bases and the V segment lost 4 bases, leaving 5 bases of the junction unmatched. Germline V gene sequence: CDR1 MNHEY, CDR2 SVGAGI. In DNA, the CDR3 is TGTGCCAGCAGTTTGGGGACAGGGGGGATCTATGGCTACACCTTC. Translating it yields CASSLGTGGIYGYTF.

CDR3: CASSGEAGYSYEQYF. In nucleotides, the CDR3 is TGTGCCAGCAGCGGAGAAGCGGGGTACTCCTACGAGCAGTACTTC. The chain carries TRBV5-4 and TRBJ2-7, with TRBD2 matching over 7 bases. CDR3 length: 15 amino acids. With 4 bases clipped from V and 0 bases from J, the junction kept 7 bases outside the gene matches. Germline values: CDR1 SGHNT, CDR2 YYREEE (reference sequence).

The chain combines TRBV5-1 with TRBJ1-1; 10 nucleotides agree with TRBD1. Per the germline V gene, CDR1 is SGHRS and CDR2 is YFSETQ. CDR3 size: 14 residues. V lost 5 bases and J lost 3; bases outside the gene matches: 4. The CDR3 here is CASRPDRGYTEAFF. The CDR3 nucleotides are TGCGCCAGCAGGCCGGACAGGGGGTACACTGAAGCTTTCTTT.

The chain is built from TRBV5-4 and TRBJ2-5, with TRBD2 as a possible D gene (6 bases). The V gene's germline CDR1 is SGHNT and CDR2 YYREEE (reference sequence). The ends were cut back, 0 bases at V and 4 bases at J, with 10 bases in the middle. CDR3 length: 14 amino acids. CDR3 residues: CASSLGLGGETQYF. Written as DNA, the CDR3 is TGTGCCAGCAGCTTGGGACTAGGAGGAGAGACCCAGTACTTC.

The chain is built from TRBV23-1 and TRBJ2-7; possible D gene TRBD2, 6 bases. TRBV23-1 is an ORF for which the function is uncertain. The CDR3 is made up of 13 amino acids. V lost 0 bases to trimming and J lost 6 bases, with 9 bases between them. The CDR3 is CASSQSGGSEQYV. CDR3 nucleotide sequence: TGCGCCAGCAGTCAATCCGGGGGATCCGAGCAGTACGTC.

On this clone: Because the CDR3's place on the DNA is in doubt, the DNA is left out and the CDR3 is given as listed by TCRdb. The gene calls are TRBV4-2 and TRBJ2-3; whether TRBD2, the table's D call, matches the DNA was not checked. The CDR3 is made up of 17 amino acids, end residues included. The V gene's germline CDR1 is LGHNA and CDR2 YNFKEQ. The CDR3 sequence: CASSPFGSGGQADTQYF.

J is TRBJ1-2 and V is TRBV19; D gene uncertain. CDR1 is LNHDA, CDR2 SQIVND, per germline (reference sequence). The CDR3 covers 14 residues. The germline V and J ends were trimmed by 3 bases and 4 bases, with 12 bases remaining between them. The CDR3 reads CASSISGRSYGYTF. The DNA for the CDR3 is TGTGCCAGTAGTATCTCCGGGAGGAGCTATGGCTACACCTTC.

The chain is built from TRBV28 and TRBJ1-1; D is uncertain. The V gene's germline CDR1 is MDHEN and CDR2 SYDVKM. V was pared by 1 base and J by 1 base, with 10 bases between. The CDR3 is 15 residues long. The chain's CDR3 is CASSLFGETNTEAFF. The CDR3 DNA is TGTGCCAGCAGTTTATTTGGGGAGACGAACACTGAAGCTTTCTTT.

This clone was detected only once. CDR3 loop: CASSLSRNTEAFF. For the CDR3, the DNA is TGTGCCAGCAGCCTAAGCCGGAACACTGAAGCTTTCTTT. The rearrangement links TRBV5-6 to TRBJ1-1, with D unresolved. V lost 4 bases and J lost 1, with 8 bases in between. The CDR3 has 13 residues. The germline CDR1 and CDR2 sequences are SGHDT and YYEEEE.

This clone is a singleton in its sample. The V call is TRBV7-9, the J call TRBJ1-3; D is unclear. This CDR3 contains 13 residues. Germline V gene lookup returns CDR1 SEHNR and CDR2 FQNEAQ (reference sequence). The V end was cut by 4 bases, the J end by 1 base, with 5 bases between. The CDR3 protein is CASSSPSGNTIYF. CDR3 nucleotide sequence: TGTGCCAGCAGCTCCCCGTCTGGAAACACCATATATTTT. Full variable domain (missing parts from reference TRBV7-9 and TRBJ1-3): DTGVSQNPRHKITKRGQNVTFRCDPISEHNRLYWYRQTLGQGPEFLTYFQNEAQLEKSRLLSDRFSAERPKGSFSTLEIQRTEQGDSAMYLCASSSPSGNTIYFGEGSWLTVV.

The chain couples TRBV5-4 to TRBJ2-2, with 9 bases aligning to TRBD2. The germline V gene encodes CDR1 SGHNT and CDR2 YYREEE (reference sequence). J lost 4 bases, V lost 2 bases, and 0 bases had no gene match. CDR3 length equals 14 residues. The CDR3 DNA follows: TGTGCCAGCAGCTTTAGCGGGGGCACCGGGGAGCTGTTTTTT. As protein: CASSFSGGTGELFF.

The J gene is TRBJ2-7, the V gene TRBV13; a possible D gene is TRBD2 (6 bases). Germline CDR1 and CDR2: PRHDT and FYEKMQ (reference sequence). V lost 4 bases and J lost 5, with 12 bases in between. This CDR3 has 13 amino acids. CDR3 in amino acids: CASSSRLGHEQYF. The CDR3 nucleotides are TGTGCCAGCAGCTCCCGACTAGGACACGAGCAGTACTTC. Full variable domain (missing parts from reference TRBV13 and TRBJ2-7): AAGVIQSPRHLIKEKRETATLKCYPIPRHDTVYWYQQGPGQDPQFLISFYEKMQSDKGSIPDRFSAQQFSDYHSELNMSSLELGDSALYFCASSSRLGHEQYFGPGTRLTVT.

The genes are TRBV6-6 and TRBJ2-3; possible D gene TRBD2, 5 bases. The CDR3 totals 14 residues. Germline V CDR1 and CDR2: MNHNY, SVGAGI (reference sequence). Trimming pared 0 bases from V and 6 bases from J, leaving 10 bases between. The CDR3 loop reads CASSYSGGLDTQYF. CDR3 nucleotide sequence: TGTGCCAGCAGTTACTCGGGCGGGCTCGATACGCAGTATTTT.

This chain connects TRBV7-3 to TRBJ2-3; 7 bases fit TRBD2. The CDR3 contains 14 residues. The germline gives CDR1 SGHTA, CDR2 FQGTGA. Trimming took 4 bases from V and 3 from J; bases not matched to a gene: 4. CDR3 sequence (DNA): TGTGCCAGCAGCTCCGGGGACTATACAGATACGCAGTATTTT. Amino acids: CASSSGDYTDTQYF.

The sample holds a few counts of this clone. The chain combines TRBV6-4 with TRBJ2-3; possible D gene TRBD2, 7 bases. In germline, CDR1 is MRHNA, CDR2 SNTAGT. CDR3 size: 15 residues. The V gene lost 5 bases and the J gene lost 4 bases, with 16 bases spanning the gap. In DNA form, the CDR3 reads TGTGCCAGCAGTCCCGAGGGGGGGGGCGCAGATACGCAGTATTTT. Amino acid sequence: CASSPEGGGADTQYF.

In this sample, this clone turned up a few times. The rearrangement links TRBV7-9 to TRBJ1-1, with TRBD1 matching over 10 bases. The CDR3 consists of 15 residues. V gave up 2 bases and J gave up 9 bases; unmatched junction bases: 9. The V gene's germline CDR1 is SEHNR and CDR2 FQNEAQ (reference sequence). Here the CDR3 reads CASSLTGTGEEKAFF. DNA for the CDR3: TGTGCCAGCAGCTTAACTGGGACAGGGGAGGAGAAAGCTTTCTTT.

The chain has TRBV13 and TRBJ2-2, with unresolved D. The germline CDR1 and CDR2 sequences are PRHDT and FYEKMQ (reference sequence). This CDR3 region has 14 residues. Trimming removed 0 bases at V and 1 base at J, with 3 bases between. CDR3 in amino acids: CASSLGQNTGELFF. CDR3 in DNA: TGTGCCAGCAGCTTAGGCCAGAACACCGGGGAGCTGTTTTTT.

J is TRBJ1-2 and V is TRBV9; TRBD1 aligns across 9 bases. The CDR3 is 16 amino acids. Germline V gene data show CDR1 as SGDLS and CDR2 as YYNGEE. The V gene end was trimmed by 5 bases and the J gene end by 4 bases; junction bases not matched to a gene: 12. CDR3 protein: CASSPTGGVFSYGYTF. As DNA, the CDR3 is TGTGCCAGCAGTCCGACAGGGGGAGTCTTCTCCTATGGCTACACCTTC.

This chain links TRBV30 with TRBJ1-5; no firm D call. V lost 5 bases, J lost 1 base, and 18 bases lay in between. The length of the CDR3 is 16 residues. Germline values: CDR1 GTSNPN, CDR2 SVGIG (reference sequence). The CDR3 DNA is TGTGCCTGGTGCCACCCCCTCGCGGAGAGCAATCAGCCCCAGCATTTT. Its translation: CAWCHPLAESNQPQHF.

The CDR3 region is CASSDGTGGVPQHF. The CDR3 DNA follows: TGTGCCAGCAGTGATGGGACCGGGGGGGTGCCCCAGCATTTT. The chain combines TRBV6-1 with TRBJ1-5; tentative D call: TRBD1 (5 bases). The V gene's germline CDR1 is MNHNS and CDR2 SASEGT. The CDR3 runs to 14 residues. V lost 3 bases to trimming and J lost 9 bases, with 15 bases between them.

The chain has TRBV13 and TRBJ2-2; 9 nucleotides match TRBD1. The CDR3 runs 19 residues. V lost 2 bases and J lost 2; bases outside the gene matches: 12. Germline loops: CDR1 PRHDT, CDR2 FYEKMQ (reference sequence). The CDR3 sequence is CASSLRPGQGEPNTGELFF. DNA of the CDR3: TGTGCCAGCAGCTTACGCCCGGGACAGGGAGAACCAAACACCGGGGAGCTGTTTTTT. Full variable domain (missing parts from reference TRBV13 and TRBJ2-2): AAGVIQSPRHLIKEKRETATLKCYPIPRHDTVYWYQQGPGQDPQFLISFYEKMQSDKGSIPDRFSAQQFSDYHSELNMSSLELGDSALYFCASSLRPGQGEPNTGELFFGEGSRLTVL.

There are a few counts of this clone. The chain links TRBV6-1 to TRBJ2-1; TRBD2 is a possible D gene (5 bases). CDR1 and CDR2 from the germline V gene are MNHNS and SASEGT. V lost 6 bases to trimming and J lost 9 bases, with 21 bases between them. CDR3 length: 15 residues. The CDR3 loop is CASSVAGSAAGEQFF. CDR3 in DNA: TGTGCCAGCAGCGTAGCCGGTAGCGCGGCCGGTGAGCAGTTCTTC.